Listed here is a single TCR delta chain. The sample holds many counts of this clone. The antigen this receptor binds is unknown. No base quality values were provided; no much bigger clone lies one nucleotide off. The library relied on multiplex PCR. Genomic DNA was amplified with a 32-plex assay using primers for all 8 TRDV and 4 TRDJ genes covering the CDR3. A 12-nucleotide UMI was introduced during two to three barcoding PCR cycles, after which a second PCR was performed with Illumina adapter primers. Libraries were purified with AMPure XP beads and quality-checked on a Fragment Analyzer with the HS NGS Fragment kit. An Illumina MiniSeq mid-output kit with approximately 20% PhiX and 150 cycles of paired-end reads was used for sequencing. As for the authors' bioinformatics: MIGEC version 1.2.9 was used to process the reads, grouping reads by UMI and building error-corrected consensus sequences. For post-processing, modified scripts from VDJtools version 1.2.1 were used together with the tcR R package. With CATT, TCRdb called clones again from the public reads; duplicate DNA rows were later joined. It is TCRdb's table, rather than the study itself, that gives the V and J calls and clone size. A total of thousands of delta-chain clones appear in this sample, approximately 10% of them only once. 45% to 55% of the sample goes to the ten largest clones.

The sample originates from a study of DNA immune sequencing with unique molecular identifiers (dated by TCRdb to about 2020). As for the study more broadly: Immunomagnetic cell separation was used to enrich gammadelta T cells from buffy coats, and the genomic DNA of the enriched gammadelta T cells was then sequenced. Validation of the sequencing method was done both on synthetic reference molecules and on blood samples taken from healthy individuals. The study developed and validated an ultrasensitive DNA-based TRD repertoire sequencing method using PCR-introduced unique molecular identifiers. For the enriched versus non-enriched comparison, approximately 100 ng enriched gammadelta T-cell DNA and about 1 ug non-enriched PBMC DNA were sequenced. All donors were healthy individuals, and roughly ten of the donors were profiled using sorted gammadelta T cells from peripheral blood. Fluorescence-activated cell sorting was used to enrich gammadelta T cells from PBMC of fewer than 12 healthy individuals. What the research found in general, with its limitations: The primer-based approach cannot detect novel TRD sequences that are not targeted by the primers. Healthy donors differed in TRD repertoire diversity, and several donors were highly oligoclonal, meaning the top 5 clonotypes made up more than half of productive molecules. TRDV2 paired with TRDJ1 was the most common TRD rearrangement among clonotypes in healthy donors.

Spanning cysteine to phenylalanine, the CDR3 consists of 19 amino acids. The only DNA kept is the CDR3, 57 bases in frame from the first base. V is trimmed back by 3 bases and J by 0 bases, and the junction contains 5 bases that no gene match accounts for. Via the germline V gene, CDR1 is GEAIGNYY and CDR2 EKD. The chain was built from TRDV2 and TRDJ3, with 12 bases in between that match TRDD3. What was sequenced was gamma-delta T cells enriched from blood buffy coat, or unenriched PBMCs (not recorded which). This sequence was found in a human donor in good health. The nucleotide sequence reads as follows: TGTGCCTGTGACGTTACTGGGGGATACTCCTCCTGGGACACCCGACAGATGTTTTTC. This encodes CACDVTGGYSSWDTRQMFF.